The 4 T cell receptor beta chains given below trace back to one sample, sequenced in a study of blood T cell repertoires in COVID-19. The repertoire was sequenced with immunoSEQ multiplex PCR; TCRdb's copy has only in-frame clones and lacks some. In the table there are 200,000 or so clones, about 86% of which are singletons. Sequenced input: peripheral blood. The receptors were sampled from a young man with active or convalescent COVID-19.

The chain recombines TRBV10-1 with TRBJ2-5; 10 nucleotides align to TRBD2. The CDR3 is 16 residues long. V lost 3 bases, J lost 5 bases, and 9 bases stayed unmatched. The germline gives CDR1 WNHNN, CDR2 SYGVQD (reference sequence). The CDR3 sequence is CASSERLAGVIETQYF. CDR3 in DNA: TGCGCCAGCAGTGAAAGGCTAGCGGGAGTAATTGAGACCCAGTACTTC.

The chain carries TRBV2 and TRBJ2-2; D is perhaps TRBD2 (6 bases). V shed 8 bases and J shed 0 bases, with 10 bases lying between them. Looked up from germline, CDR1 is SNHLY and CDR2 is FYNNEI. The CDR3 is made up of 14 amino acids. CDR3 coding DNA: TGTGCCAGCCTCAGACTAGCGAACACCGGGGAGCTGTTTTTT. Protein: CASLRLANTGELFF.

The chain joins TRBV20-1 to TRBJ1-5; no reliable D call. V was trimmed by 3 bases and J by 9 bases, leaving 15 bases between them. The CDR3 runs to 13 residues. Germline CDR1 is DFQATT and CDR2 is SNEGSKA (reference sequence). The CDR3 region is CSASPGPGRPQHF. Written as DNA, the CDR3 is TGCAGTGCTAGTCCCGGGCCCGGGAGGCCCCAGCATTTT.

V gene TRBV6-1 combines with J gene TRBJ1-4, with 8 bases that match TRBD1. The germline V gene encodes CDR1 MNHNS and CDR2 SASEGT. The CDR3 contains 16 residues. Trimming cost V 2 bases and J 5 bases; bases outside gene matches: 7. The CDR3 sequence: CASSEQGQVGNEKLFF. The CDR3 nucleotides are TGTGCCAGCAGTGAACAGGGACAGGTCGGAAATGAAAAACTGTTTTTT.